This TCR beta chain was observed in a study of blood T cells in healthy people across ages. This clonotype was detected only a few times. Then a second PCR, running about 6 to 12 cycles, was carried out with a sample-barcoded 5' primer and a J-beta primer mix. A single record per CDR3 protein comes from TCRdb applying MiXCR to the 5' RACE reads. The sample records approximately 850,000 distinct CDR3 sequences, under 45% being singletons. Input material: blood. The clonotype was recovered from a man in his 60s in good health.

The CDR3 spells CASSLAAQAGGYTF. The CDR3 region has the DNA TGCGCCAGCAGCTTGGCCGCTCAAGCTGGAGGCTACACCTTC. The V and J genes are TRBV5-1 and TRBJ1-2, with no clear D. CDR1 SGHRS and CDR2 YFSETQ come from the germline V gene. CDR3 length: 14 amino acids. Deletions cut 0 bases from V and 8 bases from J, with 14 bases between.